These T cell receptor beta chains were read from a single sample in a study of breast tumors, draining lymph nodes, adjacent tissues. TCRdb fed the multiplex PCR reads into MiXCR, producing one record per CDR3 protein. In the table there are about 20,000 distinct CDR3 sequences, more than 25% of which are singletons. Sequenced material: breast tumor tissue. The receptors shown here come from a female donor with breast cancer. Some clones in this sample may be carry-over from other donors' samples. Each CDR3 is given with its conserved first and last residue. Fields, in order: clone size, V gene, D gene, J gene, CDR3 protein, CDR3 DNA. The D gene is left open where the match is weak. Some rows mark clone size as missing; the rest say once, few, many or name a class of expanded clone.

abundance: many; v_gene: TRBV20-1; d_gene: NA; j_gene: TRBJ2-7; CDR3aa: CSAVRGGYEQYF; CDR3nt: TGCAGTGCTGTCAGGGGGGGATACGAGCAGTACTTC
abundance: many; v_gene: TRBV5-6; d_gene: NA; j_gene: TRBJ2-5; CDR3aa: CASSPPASALQETQYF; CDR3nt: TGTGCCAGCAGCCCCCCGGCTAGCGCCCTACAAGAGACCCAGTACTTC
abundance: many; v_gene: TRBV7-8; d_gene: NA; j_gene: TRBJ2-5; CDR3aa: CASSIQGGEETQYF; CDR3nt: TGTGCCAGCAGCATTCAGGGGGGGGAAGAGACCCAGTACTTC
abundance: many; v_gene: TRBV4-1; d_gene: TRBD1; j_gene: TRBJ1-3; CDR3aa: CASSSQGTGNTIYF; CDR3nt: TGCGCCAGCAGCTCACAGGGGACTGGAAACACCATATATTTT
abundance: NA; v_gene: TRBV7-6; d_gene: TRBD2; j_gene: TRBJ2-1; CDR3aa: CASSLIKGTRNEQFF; CDR3nt: TGTGCCAGCAGCTTAATTAAGGGGACTAGGAATGAGCAGTTCTTC
abundance: many; v_gene: TRBV30; d_gene: NA; j_gene: TRBJ1-2; CDR3aa: CAWGGTGRRNYGYTF; CDR3nt: TGTGCCTGGGGCGGGACGGGACGAAGGAACTATGGCTACACCTTC
abundance: many; v_gene: TRBV6-2/TRBV6-3; d_gene: TRBD2; j_gene: TRBJ2-2; CDR3aa: CASSWLAGGISGELFF; CDR3nt: TGTGCCAGCAGTTGGTTAGCGGGAGGTATAAGCGGGGAGCTGTTTTTT
abundance: many; v_gene: TRBV5-6; d_gene: TRBD2; j_gene: TRBJ2-7; CDR3aa: CASSPLLAGGASTYEQYF; CDR3nt: TGTGCCAGCAGCCCCCTACTAGCGGGAGGGGCATCAACCTACGAGCAGTACTTC
abundance: many; v_gene: TRBV10-2; d_gene: TRBD2; j_gene: TRBJ2-2; CDR3aa: CASSALPGTSGELFF; CDR3nt: TGCGCCAGCAGCGCCCTTCCCGGGACTAGTGGGGAGCTGTTTTTT
abundance: many; v_gene: TRBV7-3; d_gene: NA; j_gene: TRBJ2-5; CDR3aa: CASSAGTRPSQETQYF; CDR3nt: TGTGCCAGCAGCGCCGGGACAAGACCTTCCCAAGAGACCCAGTACTTC
abundance: many; v_gene: TRBV20-1; d_gene: TRBD2; j_gene: TRBJ2-7; CDR3aa: CSAFRTSEAYEQYF; CDR3nt: TGCAGTGCTTTCCGGACTAGCGAGGCCTACGAGCAGTACTTC
abundance: many; v_gene: TRBV6-5; d_gene: NA; j_gene: TRBJ2-1; CDR3aa: CASSYGTGYNEQFF; CDR3nt: TGTGCCAGCAGTTATGGGACCGGATACAATGAGCAGTTCTTC
abundance: medium-sized; v_gene: TRBV20-1; d_gene: NA; j_gene: TRBJ2-5; CDR3aa: CSARGLAETQYF; CDR3nt: TGCAGTGCTAGAGGGCTAGCGGAGACCCAGTACTTC
abundance: NA; v_gene: TRBV7-2; d_gene: TRBD1; j_gene: TRBJ2-1; CDR3aa: CASSSQGAGYNEQFF; CDR3nt: TGTGCCAGCAGCTCTCAGGGGGCGGGGTACAATGAGCAGTTCTTC
abundance: many; v_gene: TRBV12-3/TRBV12-4; d_gene: TRBD1; j_gene: TRBJ2-7; CDR3aa: CASSQPPGQGVSYEQYF; CDR3nt: TGTGCCAGCAGCCAACCGCCTGGGCAGGGGGTTTCCTACGAGCAGTACTTC
abundance: many; v_gene: TRBV20-1; d_gene: NA; j_gene: TRBJ2-5; CDR3aa: CSAPPGHVRETQYF; CDR3nt: TGCAGTGCTCCCCCGGGCCATGTCCGGGAGACCCAGTACTTC
abundance: many; v_gene: TRBV9; d_gene: NA; j_gene: TRBJ2-1; CDR3aa: CASSVQGNSYNEQFF; CDR3nt: TGTGCCAGCAGCGTACAGGGTAACTCCTACAATGAGCAGTTCTTC
abundance: many; v_gene: TRBV6-5; d_gene: NA; j_gene: TRBJ2-1; CDR3aa: CASSSQLGNEQFF; CDR3nt: TGTGCCAGCAGCTCTCAATTAGGCAATGAGCAGTTCTTC
abundance: many; v_gene: TRBV20-1; d_gene: NA; j_gene: TRBJ2-3; CDR3aa: CSARGPNTDTQYF; CDR3nt: TGCAGTGCCCGGGGACCCAACACAGATACGCAGTATTTT
abundance: many; v_gene: TRBV13; d_gene: TRBD1; j_gene: TRBJ2-6; CDR3aa: CASTRRTTGGSGGANVLTF; CDR3nt: TGTGCCAGCACCAGACGAACTACAGGGGGCTCGGGCGGGGCCAACGTCCTGACTTTC
abundance: many; v_gene: TRBV29-1; d_gene: NA; j_gene: TRBJ2-7; CDR3aa: CSVEEDTGSSYEQYF; CDR3nt: TGCAGCGTTGAAGAAGATACAGGGAGCTCCTACGAGCAGTACTTC
abundance: many; v_gene: TRBV27; d_gene: TRBD1; j_gene: TRBJ2-5; CDR3aa: CASRTQGGETQYF; CDR3nt: TGTGCCAGCAGGACACAGGGGGGAGAGACCCAGTACTTC
abundance: many; v_gene: TRBV20-1; d_gene: NA; j_gene: TRBJ2-2; CDR3aa: CSASRSGTNTGELFF; CDR3nt: TGCAGTGCTAGCCGCTCTGGCACCAACACCGGGGAGCTGTTTTTT
abundance: many; v_gene: TRBV5-5; d_gene: NA; j_gene: TRBJ2-1; CDR3aa: CASSPGQYNEQFF; CDR3nt: TGTGCCAGCAGCCCCGGACAGTACAATGAGCAGTTCTTC
abundance: many; v_gene: TRBV5-8; d_gene: TRBD2; j_gene: TRBJ2-7; CDR3aa: CASSLEGAGGHEQYF; CDR3nt: TGTGCCAGCAGCTTGGAAGGGGCGGGAGGGCACGAGCAGTACTTC
abundance: NA; v_gene: TRBV9; d_gene: NA; j_gene: TRBJ2-1; CDR3aa: CASSVATYNEQFF; CDR3nt: TGTGCCAGCAGCGTAGCTACCTACAATGAGCAGTTCTTC
abundance: medium-sized; v_gene: TRBV5-1; d_gene: NA; j_gene: TRBJ2-7; CDR3aa: CASSLLGVNPYEQYF; CDR3nt: TGCGCCAGCAGCTTGTTAGGGGTTAATCCCTACGAGCAGTACTTC
abundance: many; v_gene: TRBV5-8; d_gene: NA; j_gene: TRBJ2-2; CDR3aa: CASSRALAANTGELFF; CDR3nt: TGTGCCAGCAGCCGAGCTCTGGCGGCTAACACCGGGGAGCTGTTTTTT
abundance: many; v_gene: TRBV15; d_gene: NA; j_gene: TRBJ2-7; CDR3aa: CATSREGASSYEQYF; CDR3nt: TGTGCCACCAGCAGAGAGGGGGCTAGCTCCTACGAGCAGTACTTC
abundance: many; v_gene: TRBV12-3/TRBV12-4; d_gene: NA; j_gene: TRBJ1-3; CDR3aa: CASSLEGGRNTIYF; CDR3nt: TGTGCCAGCAGTTTAGAGGGGGGGCGAAACACCATATATTTT
abundance: many; v_gene: TRBV15; d_gene: NA; j_gene: TRBJ2-5; CDR3aa: CATSREAAETQYF; CDR3nt: TGTGCCACCAGCAGAGAGGCTGCAGAGACCCAGTACTTC
abundance: NA; v_gene: TRBV18; d_gene: NA; j_gene: TRBJ1-2; CDR3aa: CASSHGLGEDYDYTF; CDR3nt: TGTGCCAGCTCACACGGGCTTGGGGAGGACTATGACTACACCTTC
abundance: medium-sized; v_gene: TRBV20-1; d_gene: NA; j_gene: TRBJ2-3; CDR3aa: CSANGLTALTSTDTQYF; CDR3nt: TGCAGTGCTAACGGACTGACAGCCCTTACTAGCACAGATACGCAGTATTTT
abundance: many; v_gene: TRBV29-1; d_gene: NA; j_gene: TRBJ2-5; CDR3aa: CSVGDLRETQYF; CDR3nt: TGCAGCGTTGGGGACCTCCGGGAGACCCAGTACTTC
abundance: once; v_gene: TRBV2; d_gene: NA; j_gene: TRBJ1-6; CDR3aa: CATRVGGARSPLHF; CDR3nt: TGTGCCACCAGAGTCGGGGGGGCGCGTTCACCCCTCCACTTT
abundance: many; v_gene: TRBV28; d_gene: NA; j_gene: TRBJ2-5; CDR3aa: CASSLGGGGGETQYF; CDR3nt: TGTGCCAGCAGTTTGGGAGGCGGCGGAGGAGAGACCCAGTACTTC
abundance: many; v_gene: TRBV28; d_gene: TRBD2; j_gene: TRBJ2-5; CDR3aa: CASSLSGSQTQYF; CDR3nt: TGTGCCAGCAGTTTAAGCGGGAGCCAGACCCAGTACTTC
abundance: many; v_gene: TRBV29-1; d_gene: NA; j_gene: TRBJ2-7; CDR3aa: CSVEGALYEQYF; CDR3nt: TGCAGCGTTGAAGGGGCCCTCTACGAGCAGTACTTC
abundance: many; v_gene: TRBV4-1; d_gene: TRBD1; j_gene: TRBJ1-2; CDR3aa: CASSQVGQSYGYTF; CDR3nt: TGCGCCAGCAGCCAAGTGGGACAGAGCTATGGCTACACCTTC
abundance: many; v_gene: TRBV6-2/TRBV6-3; d_gene: NA; j_gene: TRBJ2-5; CDR3aa: CASSRVPETQYF; CDR3nt: TGTGCCAGCAGCAGGGTCCCAGAGACCCAGTACTTC
abundance: many; v_gene: TRBV20-1; d_gene: NA; j_gene: TRBJ2-7; CDR3aa: CSARGRVDYEQYF; CDR3nt: TGCAGTGCTAGGGGGCGGGTCGACTACGAGCAGTACTTC
abundance: many; v_gene: TRBV28; d_gene: NA; j_gene: TRBJ1-3; CDR3aa: CASKGWGGETGNTIYF; CDR3nt: TGTGCCAGCAAGGGGTGGGGGGGTGAGACTGGAAACACCATATATTTT
abundance: once; v_gene: TRBV4-2; d_gene: TRBD1; j_gene: TRBJ1-1; CDR3aa: CASSPTGYSTEAFF; CDR3nt: TGTGCCAGCAGCCCGACAGGGTATAGCACTGAAGCTTTCTTT
abundance: few; v_gene: TRBV15; d_gene: TRBD2; j_gene: TRBJ2-3; CDR3aa: CATSRDTLAGALGDTQYF; CDR3nt: TGTGCCACCAGCAGAGATACACTAGCGGGGGCCCTGGGGGATACGCAGTATTTT
abundance: many; v_gene: TRBV6-2/TRBV6-3; d_gene: NA; j_gene: TRBJ2-7; CDR3aa: CASSYSTTGRNEQYF; CDR3nt: TGTGCCAGCAGTTACTCGACGACAGGCCGTAACGAGCAGTACTTC
abundance: NA; v_gene: TRBV6-1; d_gene: NA; j_gene: TRBJ2-3; CDR3aa: CASSERVGLASTDTQYF; CDR3nt: TGTGCCAGCAGTGAACGCGTGGGGCTAGCTAGCACAGATACGCAGTATTTT
abundance: many; v_gene: TRBV7-9; d_gene: NA; j_gene: TRBJ2-1; CDR3aa: CASSGGVREQFF; CDR3nt: TGTGCCAGCAGCGGAGGAGTGAGGGAGCAGTTCTTC
abundance: many; v_gene: TRBV7-9; d_gene: NA; j_gene: TRBJ2-1; CDR3aa: CASSPTAFF; CDR3nt: TGTGCCAGCAGCCCGACAGCGTTCTTC
abundance: many; v_gene: TRBV12-3/TRBV12-4; d_gene: NA; j_gene: TRBJ2-1; CDR3aa: CASSLSVDNEQFF; CDR3nt: TGTGCCAGCAGTTTATCGGTAGACAATGAGCAGTTCTTC
abundance: many; v_gene: TRBV7-2; d_gene: TRBD1; j_gene: TRBJ2-5; CDR3aa: CASSLYGTEGQETQYF; CDR3nt: TGTGCCAGCAGCCTCTACGGGACAGAGGGACAAGAGACCCAGTACTTC
abundance: NA; v_gene: TRBV28; d_gene: TRBD2; j_gene: TRBJ2-5; CDR3aa: CASRATSGRGVTQYF; CDR3nt: TGTGCCAGCAGGGCCACTAGCGGGAGAGGCGTGACCCAGTACTTC